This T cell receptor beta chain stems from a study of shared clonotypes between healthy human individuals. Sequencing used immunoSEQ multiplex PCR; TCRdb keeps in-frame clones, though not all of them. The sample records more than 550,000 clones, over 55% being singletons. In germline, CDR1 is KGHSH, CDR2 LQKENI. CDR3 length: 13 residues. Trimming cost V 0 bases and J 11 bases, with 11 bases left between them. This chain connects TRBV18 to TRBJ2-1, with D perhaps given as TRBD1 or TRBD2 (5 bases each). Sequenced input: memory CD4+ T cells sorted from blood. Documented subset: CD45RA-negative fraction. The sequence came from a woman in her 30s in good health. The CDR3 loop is CASSPPVGTQQFF. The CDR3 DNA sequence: TGTGCCAGCTCACCACCAGTGGGGACGCAGCAGTTCTTC.